This entry describes one T cell receptor beta chain. CDR3 length: 16 residues. The germline V gene encodes CDR1 LNHNV and CDR2 YYDKDF (reference sequence). The V end was cut by 0 bases, the J end by 3 bases, with 12 bases between. Study processing details: The assay estimated nucleated cells by amplifying reference gene primers. TCRdb's copy holds only in-frame clones and misses some; the assay was immunoSEQ multiplex PCR. That table supplies the V and J calls and clone size; D and trimming were determined from the DNA. This table holds some 250,000 clones, 75% to 90% found once. This sample was included in a study of blood T cell repertoires in COVID-19.

The chain uses TRBV15 and TRBJ1-3, with a tentative D call TRBD1 (6 bases). Sequencing was performed on peripheral blood. The TCR comes from a man aged 25-40 years who had recovered from COVID-19. Here the CDR3 reads CATSRDGGLGGNTIYF. The CDR3 nucleotides read TGTGCCACCAGCAGAGACGGGGGGCTAGGTGGAAACACCATATATTTT. The variable domain in full, with the rest retrieved from reference TRBV15 and TRBJ1-3, is DAMVIQNPRYQVTQFGKPVTLSCSQTLNHNVMYWYQQKSSQAPKLLFHYYDKDFNNEADTPDNFQSRRPNTSFCFLDIRSPGLGDTAMYLCATSRDGGLGGNTIYFGEGSWLTVV.